The 19 T cell receptor beta chains listed next were all sequenced from one sample in a study of graft-versus-host responses after intestinal transplantation. For these receptors, no antigen is known. Profiled with immunoSEQ multiplex PCR; TCRdb holds only in-frame clones, not every one. The sample lists 100,000 to 120,000 clones, 90% to 95% occurring once. The sequencing used unstimulated CD8+ T cells sorted from spleen or lymph node cells, collected before intestinal transplant. These receptors were collected from a human donor who received an intestinal transplant.

This clone was observed once. This chain's CDR3 is CASSLNGRNNEQFF. The CDR3 DNA reads as TGCGCCAGCAGCTTAAACGGGAGGAACAATGAGCAGTTCTTC. This rearrangement joins TRBV5-1 to TRBJ2-1, with 7 bases lining up with TRBD2. The junction had 4 bases not matched to a gene; V was cut back by 2 bases and J by 5 bases. This CDR3 is 14 amino acids long. The germline V gene has CDR1 SGHRS and CDR2 YFSETQ.

This sequence joins TRBV4-2 and TRBJ2-7, with 7 bases aligning to TRBD2. From germline, CDR1 is LGHNA and CDR2 YNFKEQ. After removal of 0 bases from V and 1 base from J, the junction contained 12 bases not matched to a gene. The CDR3 spans 18 residues. Here the CDR3 DNA reads TGTGCCAGCAGCCAAGATAGGGGAGGGGATCACCTATCCTACGAGCAGTACTTC. Amino acid sequence: CASSQDRGGDHLSYEQYF.

The rearrangement links TRBV6-5 to TRBJ1-5, with a weak D call TRBD1 (5 bases). The length of the CDR3 is 13 residues. Trimming took 5 bases from V and 5 from J, leaving 10 bases between them. Germline loops: CDR1 MNHEY, CDR2 SVGAGI. CDR3 sequence: CASSPDRHQPQHF. CDR3 nucleotide sequence: TGTGCCAGCAGTCCCGACAGACATCAGCCCCAGCATTTT.

The chain combines TRBV7-3 with TRBJ2-2, with 10 bases identical to TRBD1. Germline V CDR1 and CDR2: SGHTA, FQGTGA. This CDR3 is built from 15 residues. J was trimmed by 7 bases and V by 5 bases; bases with no gene match: 7. DNA for the CDR3: TGTGCCAGCAGCGAGACAGGGGGCGCAAACGGGGAGCTGTTTTTT. It yields the protein CASSETGGANGELFF.

V usage is TRBV9 and J usage is TRBJ2-1; 8 positions agree with TRBD1. This CDR3 region has 14 residues. Unmatched junction bases numbered 9, after V lost 3 bases and J lost 10 bases. Germline V gene data show CDR1 as SGDLS and CDR2 as YYNGEE. The CDR3: CASSETGDSREQFF. Here the CDR3 DNA reads TGTGCCAGCAGCGAGACAGGGGATTCCAGGGAGCAGTTCTTC.

The rearrangement joins TRBV27 to TRBJ1-4; maybe TRBD1 (5 bases). V shed 6 bases and J shed 8 bases, with 25 bases lying between them. Germline CDR1 is MNHEY and CDR2 is SMNVEV (reference sequence). The CDR3 runs 17 residues. The CDR3 bases are TGTGCCAGCAGCCCACTGTACCAGGGCCCGGGTAGCGAAAAACTGTTTTTT. Translating it yields CASSPLYQGPGSEKLFF. Using reference TRBV27 and TRBJ1-4 for the parts outside the CDR3, the full variable domain is EAQVTQNPRYLITVTGKKLTVTCSQNMNHEYMSWYRQDPGLGLRQIYYSMNVEVTDKGDVPEGYKVSRKEKRNFPLILESPSPNQTSLYFCASSPLYQGPGSEKLFFGSGTQLSVL.

CDR3 coding DNA: TGTGCCAGCAGCGTAGCGGCGGGAGAGGGCGAGCAGTACTTC. Residues: CASSVAAGEGEQYF. This rearrangement joins TRBV9 to TRBJ2-7, with 7 positions matching TRBD2. J lost 6 bases, V lost 0 bases, and 6 bases had no gene match. From germline, CDR1 is SGDLS and CDR2 YYNGEE. CDR3 length equals 14 residues.

This chain uses TRBV5-4 with TRBJ1-4, with D unresolved. Germline CDR1 reads SGHNT; CDR2 reads YYREEE (reference sequence). Trimming cost V 4 bases and J 7 bases, with 20 bases left between them. The CDR3 extends over 16 amino acids. The CDR3 DNA sequence: TGTGCCAGCAGCCTCGGGCCCGGGCCAGTAAGTGAAAAACTGTTTTTT. Protein sequence: CASSLGPGPVSEKLFF.

This chain joins TRBV6-5 and TRBJ1-4; maybe TRBD1 (6 bases). Trimming removed 2 bases at V and 8 bases at J, with 12 bases between. The length of the CDR3 is 14 residues. Germline CDR1 MNHEY, CDR2 SVGAGI. The CDR3 here is CASSYGGGDEKLFF. CDR3 nucleotide sequence: TGTGCCAGCAGTTACGGAGGGGGAGACGAAAAACTGTTTTTT.

J is TRBJ2-5 and V is TRBV12-5; no reliable D call. V dropped 3 bases and J dropped 2 bases, with 10 bases sitting between them. This CDR3 is built from 14 residues. The V gene's germline CDR1 is LGHNT and CDR2 FRNRAP. The CDR3 DNA reads TGTGCTAGTGGTTTATTGGCGGTTCAAGAGACCCAGTACTTC. As protein: CASGLLAVQETQYF.

The V call is TRBV10-1, the J call TRBJ2-7; the D gene is possibly TRBD1 (5 bases). Germline V gene sequence: CDR1 WNHNN, CDR2 SYGVQD (reference sequence). Trimming pared 5 bases from V and 2 bases from J, leaving 10 bases between. The CDR3 totals 13 residues. The CDR3 sequence: CASSQGYTYEQYF. The CDR3 bases are TGCGCCAGCAGTCAGGGCTATACCTACGAGCAGTACTTC.

The chain has TRBV30 and TRBJ2-1; D is ambiguous. Looked up from germline, CDR1 is GTSNPN and CDR2 is SVGIG (reference sequence). CDR3 length: 16 amino acids. V was trimmed by 0 bases and J by 3 bases, leaving 15 bases between them. CDR3: CAWSVLGGTIYNEQFF. CDR3 bases: TGTGCCTGGAGTGTACTGGGTGGTACGATCTACAATGAGCAGTTCTTC.

This chain joins TRBV7-2 and TRBJ2-1, with TRBD2 matching over 11 bases. The V segment lost 4 bases and the J segment 5 bases; nucleotides outside the gene matches: 16. CDR1 is SGHTA, CDR2 FQGNSA, per germline. CDR3 length: 19 residues. DNA of the CDR3: TGTGCCAGCAGCTCGTTTCCACTAGCGGGAGATTTGGGGGACAATGAGCAGTTCTTC. Protein sequence: CASSSFPLAGDLGDNEQFF.

The chain combines TRBV6-5 with TRBJ2-7, with D possibly TRBD1 on 6 matching bases. CDR3 length equals 14 residues. Germline assignment: CDR1 MNHEY and CDR2 SVGAGI. V was trimmed by 4 bases and J by 3 bases, leaving 13 bases between them. The CDR3 region has the DNA TGTGCCAGCAGTTTACAGGACAGAGGCTACGAGCAGTACTTC. It yields the protein CASSLQDRGYEQYF.

This chain uses TRBV27 with TRBJ1-1; D gene ambiguous. Trimming removed 6 bases at V and 7 bases at J, with 9 bases between. Per the germline V gene, CDR1 is MNHEY and CDR2 is SMNVEV (reference sequence). CDR3 length: 11 residues. DNA for the CDR3: TGTGCCAGCAGATTTGGGGTTGAAGCTTTCTTT. This sequence encodes CASRFGVEAFF.

The CDR3 nucleotides are TGTGCCTGGAGTGGATCCCGACCGCTTGAGACCCAGTACTTC. Translation: CAWSGSRPLETQYF. The rearrangement links TRBV30 to TRBJ2-5; D is unclear. Germline-derived CDR1 and CDR2 are GTSNPN and SVGIG (reference sequence). The CDR3 sequence is 14 residues long. The V and J ends lost 1 base and 5 bases respectively, with 14 bases between them.

The V call is TRBV9, the J call TRBJ2-3; D gene unclear. Germline loops: CDR1 SGDLS, CDR2 YYNGEE. The CDR3 contains 14 residues. V was trimmed by 0 bases and J by 1 base, leaving 6 bases between them. Written as DNA, the CDR3 is TGTGCCAGCAGCGTAGCATGGGGCACAGATACGCAGTATTTT. Residues: CASSVAWGTDTQYF.

This clone was seen a few times. This sequence joins TRBV4-1 and TRBJ1-5, with D possibly being TRBD1 (6 bases). The CDR3 contains 14 residues. Trimming removed 0 bases at V and 6 bases at J, with 9 bases between. Per the germline V gene, CDR1 is MGHRA and CDR2 is YSYEKL. CDR3 coding DNA: TGCGCCAGCAGCCAAGACAGGGGTGGTCAGCCCCAGCATTTT. Amino acid sequence: CASSQDRGGQPQHF.

The chain uses TRBV14 and TRBJ2-1; D unclear. V lost 3 bases and J lost 4, with 1 base in between. CDR1 is SGHDN, CDR2 FVKESK, per germline. This CDR3 has 11 amino acids. CDR3 region: CASSQYNEQFF. As DNA, the CDR3 is TGTGCCAGCAGCCAGTACAATGAGCAGTTCTTC.